This T cell receptor (beta chain) was documented in a study of shared clonotypes between healthy human individuals. Overall study results and limits: Clonotype sharing among donors was thought likely to change with sequencing depth. The study generally estimated greater richness for naive than memory subsets.

The CDR3 contains 12 residues. Germline lookup yields CDR1 SGHDT and CDR2 YYEEEE. Between the trimmed V and J ends, which lost 2 bases and 5 bases, there was a span of 8 bases. Measured with immunoSEQ multiplex PCR; TCRdb has only the in-frame clones, and not every one. This table has roughly 2.6 million clones, 90% to 95% appearing once. As regards this clone: The antigen is not known.

The receptor was isolated from a man younger than 35 in good health. This sequence joins TRBV5-6 and TRBJ2-7, with D perhaps assigned TRBD1 or TRBD2 (5 bases each). The sequenced material came from naive CD4+ T cells sorted from blood. Subset given: CD45RA+ positively selected. CDR3 protein: CASSFQGHEQYF. The CDR3, as DNA: TGTGCCAGCAGCTTCCAGGGACACGAGCAGTACTTC.